A selection of T cell receptor beta chains follows, all from one sample in a study of blood T cell repertoires in COVID-19. Sequencing was performed with immunoSEQ multiplex PCR; in TCRdb, only in-frame clones are kept and a portion is missing. In the table there are 450,000 or so clones, roughly 89% of which are singletons. Sample: peripheral blood. The receptors here all came from a man younger than 35 with COVID-19, enrolled during active disease. CDR3s include the opening cysteine and the closing phenylalanine or tryptophan. A D gene is named only where the DNA matches it firmly. Not every row has a clone size; where given, it reads once, few, many or a size class.

clone_size: once
v_call: TRBV19
j_call: TRBJ2-1
d_call: TRBD2
cdr3_nt: TGTGCCAGTAGTACCAGCGGGGCAAATGAGCAGTTCTTC
cdr3_aa: CASSTSGANEQFF

clone_size: -
v_call: TRBV11-2
j_call: TRBJ1-1
d_call: -
cdr3_nt: TGTGCCAGCAGCTTTCGGAACACTGAAGCTTTCTTT
cdr3_aa: CASSFRNTEAFF

clone_size: -
v_call: TRBV5-5
j_call: TRBJ1-2
d_call: -
cdr3_nt: TGTGCCAGCAGCTTTGGCAGTAGAGGGTACGGCTACACCTTC
cdr3_aa: CASSFGSRGYGYTF

clone_size: -
v_call: TRBV25-1
j_call: TRBJ2-1
d_call: TRBD2
cdr3_nt: TGTGCCAGCAGTGCCCTTGAGCGGGAGGGCCGGGGTGAGCAGTTCTTC
cdr3_aa: CASSALEREGRGEQFF

clone_size: -
v_call: TRBV5-6
j_call: TRBJ1-1
d_call: -
cdr3_nt: TGTGCCAGCAGCTTCTGGACCCCGGAGGGGCCTGAAGCTTTCTTT
cdr3_aa: CASSFWTPEGPEAFF

clone_size: -
v_call: TRBV5-6
j_call: TRBJ1-2
d_call: TRBD1
cdr3_nt: TGTGCCAGCAGCCGACAGGGGGTGGACTATGGCTACACCTTC
cdr3_aa: CASSRQGVDYGYTF

clone_size: -
v_call: TRBV7-9
j_call: TRBJ1-1
d_call: -
cdr3_nt: TGTGCCAGCAGCTTCCCGAGGAACACTGAAGCTTTCTTT
cdr3_aa: CASSFPRNTEAFF

clone_size: -
v_call: TRBV10-3
j_call: TRBJ2-1
d_call: TRBD2
cdr3_nt: TGTGCCATCAGTGAGTCGGGGACTAGCGGGAGGTCTTCCTACAATGAGCAGTTCTTC
cdr3_aa: CAISESGTSGRSSYNEQFF

clone_size: -
v_call: TRBV12-3/TRBV12-4
j_call: TRBJ2-2
d_call: -
cdr3_nt: TGTGCCAGCGAATTCAGGGGAACCGGGGAGCTGTTTTTT
cdr3_aa: CASEFRGTGELFF

clone_size: -
v_call: TRBV4-1
j_call: TRBJ2-3
d_call: -
cdr3_nt: TGCGCCAGCAGCCAAGATGGGTCAGCAGGTATAACAGATACGCAGTATTTT
cdr3_aa: CASSQDGSAGITDTQYF

clone_size: few
v_call: TRBV18
j_call: TRBJ2-1
d_call: TRBD2
cdr3_nt: TGTGCCAGCTCACTTTCACAAGGGACTAGCATAACAGGCTCCTACAATGAGCAGTTCTTC
cdr3_aa: CASSLSQGTSITGSYNEQFF

clone_size: -
v_call: TRBV7-6
j_call: TRBJ2-3
d_call: TRBD2
cdr3_nt: TGTGCCAGCAGCTTAGGGGGGACTAGCGGGATTGCTAGCACAGATACGCAGTATTTT
cdr3_aa: CASSLGGTSGIASTDTQYF

clone_size: few
v_call: TRBV10-2
j_call: TRBJ2-1
d_call: -
cdr3_nt: TGCGCCAGCAGCGAACAGTACAATGAGCAGTTCTTC
cdr3_aa: CASSEQYNEQFF

clone_size: once
v_call: TRBV10-1
j_call: TRBJ2-2
d_call: TRBD1
cdr3_nt: TGCGCCAGCAAGTGGGACAGGGACACCGGGGAGCTGTTTTTT
cdr3_aa: CASKWDRDTGELFF

clone_size: -
v_call: TRBV11-3
j_call: TRBJ1-3
d_call: -
cdr3_nt: TGTGCCAGCAGCGACAACTCTGGAAACACCATATATTTT
cdr3_aa: CASSDNSGNTIYF

clone_size: -
v_call: TRBV11-2
j_call: TRBJ2-3
d_call: -
cdr3_nt: TGTGCCAGCAGCCCAATCCGGCGGGGCCTGGGGAATACGCAGTATTTT
cdr3_aa: CASSPIRRGLGNTQYF

clone_size: -
v_call: TRBV6-5
j_call: TRBJ1-4
d_call: -
cdr3_nt: TGTGCCAGCAGTTCCCAGTCTGCAACTAATGAAAAACTGTTTTTT
cdr3_aa: CASSSQSATNEKLFF

clone_size: -
v_call: TRBV24-1
j_call: TRBJ1-3
d_call: TRBD1
cdr3_nt: TGTGCCACCAGTGACGTTGGGACAGGGACTGGAAACACCATATATTTT
cdr3_aa: CATSDVGTGTGNTIYF

clone_size: -
v_call: TRBV5-6
j_call: TRBJ1-1
d_call: -
cdr3_nt: TGTGCCAGCAGCTTGATGCAGGAAGCTTTCTTT
cdr3_aa: CASSLMQEAFF

clone_size: -
v_call: TRBV11-1
j_call: TRBJ2-7
d_call: TRBD2
cdr3_nt: TGTGCCAGCGGTACCAGCGGGAGATATTACGAGCAGTACTTC
cdr3_aa: CASGTSGRYYEQYF

clone_size: -
v_call: TRBV7-9
j_call: TRBJ2-2
d_call: TRBD2
cdr3_nt: TGTGCCAGCAGCCTAGCGGGGGGTCGGAACACCGGGGAGCTGTTTTTT
cdr3_aa: CASSLAGGRNTGELFF

clone_size: -
v_call: TRBV6-2/TRBV6-3
j_call: TRBJ2-1
d_call: -
cdr3_nt: TGTGCCAGCAGTTACTCGATGTTAGGGGTCAATGAGCAGTTCTTC
cdr3_aa: CASSYSMLGVNEQFF

clone_size: -
v_call: TRBV5-4
j_call: TRBJ2-1
d_call: TRBD2
cdr3_nt: TGTGCCAGCAGCGATAGCGGGGGGCCCCCCTATGAGCAGTTCTTC
cdr3_aa: CASSDSGGPPYEQFF

clone_size: once
v_call: TRBV2
j_call: TRBJ1-4
d_call: -
cdr3_nt: TGTGCCAGCAGTGAAGCCCACAGGGAAGAAAAACTGTTTTTT
cdr3_aa: CASSEAHREEKLFF

clone_size: -
v_call: TRBV18
j_call: TRBJ2-7
d_call: TRBD1
cdr3_nt: TGTGCCAGCTCACCCATCCCCGGGACAGGGAGCGAGCAGTACTTC
cdr3_aa: CASSPIPGTGSEQYF

clone_size: -
v_call: TRBV5-5
j_call: TRBJ1-6
d_call: -
cdr3_nt: TGTGCCAGCAGCTTGCGCCCTTTGGAGGGAGGGAACTATAATTCACCCCTCCACTTT
cdr3_aa: CASSLRPLEGGNYNSPLHF

clone_size: few
v_call: TRBV11-3
j_call: TRBJ1-1
d_call: -
cdr3_nt: TGTGCCAGCAGCTTTCCAGGGGAGAACACTGAAGCTTTCTTT
cdr3_aa: CASSFPGENTEAFF

clone_size: once
v_call: TRBV15
j_call: TRBJ1-2
d_call: TRBD1
cdr3_nt: TGTGCAACACTTAGGGACAGGGGAAGGGACTATGGCTACACCTTC
cdr3_aa: CATLRDRGRDYGYTF

clone_size: -
v_call: TRBV3-1/TRBV3-2
j_call: TRBJ1-2
d_call: -
cdr3_nt: TGTGCCAGCAGCCTCGCCAGGGGTGATGGCTACACCTTC
cdr3_aa: CASSLARGDGYTF

clone_size: -
v_call: TRBV3-1/TRBV3-2
j_call: TRBJ1-6
d_call: -
cdr3_nt: TGTGCCAGCAGCCAGGGGGGGCTTAATTCACCCCTCCACTTT
cdr3_aa: CASSQGGLNSPLHF

clone_size: -
v_call: TRBV6-7
j_call: TRBJ2-7
d_call: TRBD1
cdr3_nt: TGTGCCAGCAACCGGGACAGGTTGCCTCTTAATCGCTACGAGCAGTACTTC
cdr3_aa: CASNRDRLPLNRYEQYF

clone_size: -
v_call: TRBV2
j_call: TRBJ1-2
d_call: -
cdr3_nt: TGTGCCAGCGCCCCAGGGATTTACTATGGCTACACCTTC
cdr3_aa: CASAPGIYYGYTF

clone_size: -
v_call: TRBV10-3
j_call: TRBJ1-6
d_call: -
cdr3_nt: TGTGCCATCAACCTCGGGGGTGGATCACCCCTCCACTTT
cdr3_aa: CAINLGGGSPLHF

clone_size: -
v_call: TRBV7-9
j_call: TRBJ2-5
d_call: -
cdr3_nt: TGTGCCAGCAGAAGCGGTAGCCAAGAGACCCAGTACTTC
cdr3_aa: CASRSGSQETQYF

clone_size: -
v_call: TRBV5-4
j_call: TRBJ1-2
d_call: TRBD1
cdr3_nt: TGTGCCAGCAGCTTGAGTCAGGGGGTTCGAGGCTACACCTTC
cdr3_aa: CASSLSQGVRGYTF

clone_size: -
v_call: TRBV4-1
j_call: TRBJ2-1
d_call: -
cdr3_nt: TGCGCCAGCAGCCCATCTCGACAGTGGGACAATGAGCAGTTCTTC
cdr3_aa: CASSPSRQWDNEQFF

clone_size: -
v_call: TRBV19
j_call: TRBJ2-7
d_call: -
cdr3_nt: TGTGCCAGTAGTGTGGGACTCGGAGTCTACGAGCAGTACTTC
cdr3_aa: CASSVGLGVYEQYF

clone_size: few
v_call: TRBV4-1
j_call: TRBJ2-7
d_call: -
cdr3_nt: TGCGCCAGCAGCCGGGGCCTCGGGAGCTACGAGCAGTACTTC
cdr3_aa: CASSRGLGSYEQYF

clone_size: -
v_call: TRBV7-9
j_call: TRBJ2-7
d_call: -
cdr3_nt: TGTGCCAGCAGCCCGCTACAGGGATCCTACGAGCAGTACTTC
cdr3_aa: CASSPLQGSYEQYF

clone_size: -
v_call: TRBV10-2
j_call: TRBJ2-2
d_call: -
cdr3_nt: TGCGCCAGCACTAAGCCCACGACCGGGACCGGGGAGCTGTTTTTT
cdr3_aa: CASTKPTTGTGELFF

clone_size: -
v_call: TRBV18
j_call: TRBJ2-5
d_call: -
cdr3_nt: TGTGCCAGCTCACCACGAACAGGGCCAGAAGAGACCCAGTACTTC
cdr3_aa: CASSPRTGPEETQYF

clone_size: -
v_call: TRBV19
j_call: TRBJ1-3
d_call: -
cdr3_nt: TGTGCCAGTAGTACGCGACTGTTCTCTGGAAACACCATATATTTT
cdr3_aa: CASSTRLFSGNTIYF

clone_size: -
v_call: TRBV30
j_call: TRBJ2-7
d_call: -
cdr3_nt: TGTGCCTGGAGTTCGGGGGAGTGGGAGCAGTACTTC
cdr3_aa: CAWSSGEWEQYF

clone_size: -
v_call: TRBV4-1
j_call: TRBJ2-5
d_call: -
cdr3_nt: TGCGCCAGCAGCCAGCCGGGACACAACCAAGAGACCCAGTACTTC
cdr3_aa: CASSQPGHNQETQYF

clone_size: -
v_call: TRBV19
j_call: TRBJ1-1
d_call: -
cdr3_nt: TGTGCCAGTGAGTGGACAGCCATGAACACTGAAGCTTTCTTT
cdr3_aa: CASEWTAMNTEAFF

clone_size: -
v_call: TRBV5-1
j_call: TRBJ2-7
d_call: -
cdr3_nt: TGCGCCAGCACCTCCTCGGAACAGCCCTACGAGCAGTACTTC
cdr3_aa: CASTSSEQPYEQYF

clone_size: -
v_call: TRBV12-3/TRBV12-4
j_call: TRBJ2-5
d_call: -
cdr3_nt: TGTGCCAGCAGTGCGATCCAAGAGACCCAGTACTTC
cdr3_aa: CASSAIQETQYF

clone_size: -
v_call: TRBV5-1
j_call: TRBJ2-7
d_call: TRBD2
cdr3_nt: TGCGCCAGCAGCCGGACTAGCGGGAACTCCTACGAGCAGTACTTC
cdr3_aa: CASSRTSGNSYEQYF

clone_size: -
v_call: TRBV7-2
j_call: TRBJ1-1
d_call: -
cdr3_nt: TGTGCCAGCAGCTTTTGGGGGGGGGACGAAGCTTTCTTT
cdr3_aa: CASSFWGGDEAFF

clone_size: -
v_call: TRBV5-1
j_call: TRBJ2-5
d_call: -
cdr3_nt: TGCGCCAGCAGCTTTGGTGCCGGGATCGGAGAGACCCAGTACTTC
cdr3_aa: CASSFGAGIGETQYF

clone_size: -
v_call: TRBV10-2
j_call: TRBJ1-2
d_call: -
cdr3_nt: TGCGCCAGCAGTGATGGGCAGGGTTATGGCTACACCTTC
cdr3_aa: CASSDGQGYGYTF

clone_size: once
v_call: TRBV30
j_call: TRBJ2-7
d_call: TRBD2
cdr3_nt: TGTGCCTGGGGCATGGGGGGGAGCTCCTACGAGCAGTACTTC
cdr3_aa: CAWGMGGSSYEQYF

clone_size: few
v_call: TRBV11-2
j_call: TRBJ1-2
d_call: TRBD1
cdr3_nt: TGTGCCAGCAGCCCAGGAAGGGGGGACAGGCGCCTCTATGGCTACACCTTC
cdr3_aa: CASSPGRGDRRLYGYTF

clone_size: -
v_call: TRBV5-4
j_call: TRBJ2-5
d_call: -
cdr3_nt: TGTGCCAGCAGCGCGCAGGGGCGAGAGACCCAGTACTTC
cdr3_aa: CASSAQGRETQYF